This T cell receptor (beta chain) was recovered during a study of blood T cell repertoires in COVID-19. TCRdb's table, derived via immunoSEQ multiplex PCR, lists solely in-frame clones and lacks some. Of some 400,000 clones listed, 85% to 90% are singletons. This clone was observed a handful of times. V dropped 2 bases and J dropped 7; count of bases not matched to a gene: 17. The germline V gene encodes CDR1 SNHLY and CDR2 FYNNEI. The CDR3 length is 18 residues. The chain couples TRBV2 to TRBJ2-1, with 7 bases aligning to TRBD2. This clonotype was obtained from a woman under 40 who had recovered from COVID-19. Sequencing was done on a sample of PBMCs or T cells enriched from blood (not recorded which). The CDR3 loop reads CASSEIGSSGLGMNEQFF. CDR3 in DNA: TGTGCCAGCAGTGAAATCGGTTCTAGCGGCCTTGGGATGAATGAGCAGTTCTTC.